This T cell receptor (beta chain) was observed in a study of shared T cell receptors in the human thymus. The data were produced by immunoSEQ multiplex PCR, yet TCRdb's version contains in-frame clones alone and is incomplete. Of around 340,000 clones listed, 95% are singletons. The CDR3 length is 13 residues. Trimming took 8 bases from V and 2 from J, leaving 13 bases between them. Germline V gives CDR1 MNHNS, CDR2 SASEGT. The J gene is TRBJ2-7, the V gene TRBV6-1; possibly TRBD1 for D (6 bases). This TCR was recovered from a human donor. Sequenced input: thymocytes. The CDR3 sequence: CASGVQGPYEQYF. The CDR3 bases are TGTGCCAGCGGGGTACAGGGACCCTACGAGCAGTACTTC.